A single sample is the source of the 16 T cell receptor beta chains below, sequenced in a study of blood T cell repertoires in COVID-19. This table comes from immunoSEQ multiplex PCR, and its TCRdb copy is limited to in-frame clones, with some not included. The sample lists 200,000 to 300,000 clones, 75% to 90% occurring once. Material for sequencing was PBMCs or T cells enriched from blood (not recorded which). The receptors here all came from a woman aged 35 to 49 with acute COVID-19.

The chain joins TRBV30 to TRBJ2-1, with D uncertain. Between the trimmed V and J ends, which lost 0 bases and 9 bases, there was a span of 9 bases. The CDR3 sequence is 12 residues long. Germline assignment: CDR1 GTSNPN and CDR2 SVGIG (reference sequence). The CDR3 DNA reads as TGTGCCTGGAGTGTACTCGCCGTTGAGCAGTTCTTC. It yields the protein CAWSVLAVEQFF.

In its sample, this clone was seen a few times. Other DNA sequences from this sample encode an identical CDR3 as well. The chain has TRBV7-8 and TRBJ2-5; no definite D call. V lost 1 base and J 5 bases, leaving 14 bases between the germline ends. CDR1 and CDR2 (germline): SGHVS, FQNEAQ. CDR3 length: 15 residues. The CDR3 coding sequence is TGTGCCAGCAGCTTAGTTACCGGCGGTCCGGAGACCCAGTACTTC. Translated, it gives CASSLVTGGPETQYF.

The chain combines TRBV7-9 with TRBJ2-1; 7 nucleotides line up with TRBD2. Per germline, CDR1 SEHNR and CDR2 FQNEAQ (reference sequence). Trimming at V came to 5 bases and at J to 11 bases, leaving 18 bases not matched to a gene. The CDR3 covers 16 residues. The CDR3 bases are TGTGCCAGCAGCCCCTACTTTGGGCTAGCGGAGAGTAAGCAGTTCTTC. Protein sequence: CASSPYFGLAESKQFF.

J is TRBJ2-1 and V is TRBV7-3, with D perhaps matching TRBD2 (6 bases). CDR1 and CDR2 (germline): SGHTA, FQGTGA. CDR3 length equals 15 residues. V lost 2 bases, J lost 7 bases, and 15 bases lay in between. Written as DNA, the CDR3 is TGTGCCAGCAGCTTAGGGGGGTCCGGGAGAAATGAGCAGTTCTTC. The encoded protein is CASSLGGSGRNEQFF.

The chain carries TRBV14 and TRBJ1-2, with D unresolved. This CDR3 has 14 residues. Per germline, CDR1 SGHDN and CDR2 FVKESK. V gave up 3 bases and J gave up 0 bases, with 8 bases separating them. As DNA, the CDR3 is TGTGCCAGCAGCCAGGGCGGGGCTAACTATGGCTACACCTTC. Its protein product is CASSQGGANYGYTF.

This clone was seen only once. The V call is TRBV19, the J call TRBJ1-2; D gene unclear. V dropped 4 bases and J dropped 5 bases, with 11 bases sitting between them. This CDR3 is 13 amino acids long. Germline V CDR1 and CDR2: LNHDA, SQIVND (reference sequence). The CDR3 DNA reads TGTGCCAGTAGTACGGACCCGGGGTATGGCTACACCTTC. Its protein product is CASSTDPGYGYTF.

The V call is TRBV29-1, the J call TRBJ1-1; D unresolved. The CDR3 length is 12 residues. V lost 4 bases, J lost 1 base, and 7 bases lay in between. CDR1 is SQVTM and CDR2 is ANQGSEA in the germline V gene. CDR3 DNA sequence: TGCAGCGTTGGTGAGGAGAACACTGAAGCTTTCTTT. Translating gives CSVGEENTEAFF.

The chain is built from TRBV25-1 and TRBJ2-3; TRBD1 agrees at 10 bases. The CDR3 covers 15 residues. Germline V CDR1 and CDR2: MGHDK, SYGVNS. Trimming removed 7 bases from V and 5 bases from J; junction bases left unmatched: 9. The CDR3 spells CASNPTGGAEDTQYF. The CDR3 DNA is TGTGCCAGCAACCCGACAGGGGGCGCAGAAGATACGCAGTATTTT.

The V gene is TRBV5-1, the J gene TRBJ1-2, with D perhaps TRBD1 (5 bases). Trimming stripped 1 base from V and 4 bases from J, with 11 bases between. CDR3 length equals 14 residues. CDR1 is SGHRS and CDR2 is YFSETQ in the germline V gene. The CDR3 nucleotides are TGCGCCAGCAGCTTGAACAGCGGGGGCTATGGCTACACCTTC. Translation gives CASSLNSGGYGYTF.

This sequence joins TRBV6-2 or TRBV6-3 and TRBJ1-1, with a possible D match to TRBD1 (6 bases). With 3 bases removed from V and 1 base from J, the gap between germline ends came to 12 bases. Germline CDR1 reads MNHEY; CDR2 reads SVGEGT. This CDR3 is built from 15 residues. CDR3 sequence reads: CASSYMGAANTEAFF. The CDR3 bases are TGTGCCAGCAGTTATATGGGGGCGGCGAACACTGAAGCTTTCTTT.

The gene calls are TRBV2 and TRBJ1-1; D call uncertain. Trimming took off 3 bases at V and 8 bases at J, with 10 bases between the two ends. CDR1 is SNHLY and CDR2 is FYNNEI in the germline V gene. The CDR3 is 12 amino acids. The CDR3 sequence is CASSDQSLEAFF. CDR3 nucleotides: TGTGCCAGCAGTGATCAGTCCCTCGAAGCTTTCTTT.

The chain's CDR3 is CASSEVADTQYF. The CDR3 DNA is TGTGCCAGCAGCGAAGTAGCAGATACGCAGTATTTT. The gene calls are TRBV9 and TRBJ2-3; D is unresolved. Trimming shortened V by 3 bases and J by 4 bases, and 6 bases separated the two germline ends. The CDR3 length is 12 residues. Germline CDR1 and CDR2: SGDLS and YYNGEE.

The chain has TRBV20-1 and TRBJ2-4; TRBD1 might be the D (5 bases). V shed 3 bases and J shed 14 bases, with 14 bases lying between them. The CDR3 runs 11 residues. From germline, CDR1 is DFQATT and CDR2 SNEGSKA (reference sequence). In DNA, the CDR3 is TGCAGTGCTAGTATCCAGGGTGTTAAGTACTTC. Protein: CSASIQGVKYF.

The table lists this clone with a count of one. This rearrangement joins TRBV5-1 to TRBJ2-5, with D tentatively TRBD1 (6 bases). Per the germline V gene, CDR1 is SGHRS and CDR2 is YFSETQ. V was clipped by 1 base and J by 5 bases, with 15 bases between them. The CDR3 is made up of 15 amino acids. The CDR3: CASSLSLSQGETQYF. The CDR3 DNA reads as TGCGCCAGCAGCTTGAGCCTTTCCCAGGGGGAGACCCAGTACTTC. Full variable domain (outside the CDR3, taken from reference TRBV5-1 and TRBJ2-5): KAGVTQTPRYLIKTRGQQVTLSCSPISGHRSVSWYQQTPGQGLQFLFEYFSETQRNKGNFPGRFSGRQFSNSRSEMNVSTLELGDSALYLCASSLSLSQGETQYFGPGTRLLVL.

This rearrangement joins TRBV9 to TRBJ2-2; D is unclear. Trimming shortened V by 0 bases and J by 0 bases, and 6 bases separated the two germline ends. Germline V gives CDR1 SGDLS, CDR2 YYNGEE. This CDR3 comprises 15 residues. The DNA of the CDR3 is TGTGCCAGCAGCGTAGGAGTCGCGAACACCGGGGAGCTGTTTTTT. Translated, it gives CASSVGVANTGELFF.

The rearrangement uses TRBV4-2 and TRBJ2-1; 7 bases are shared with TRBD2. Unmatched junction bases numbered 5, after V lost 0 bases and J lost 0 bases. The length of the CDR3 is 17 residues. Germline V gene sequence: CDR1 LGHNA, CDR2 YNFKEQ. The CDR3 DNA is TGTGCCAGCAGCCAAGAAGGGAGGGCGGGCTCCTACAATGAGCAGTTCTTC. Amino acid sequence: CASSQEGRAGSYNEQFF.